This paragraph covers one T cell receptor (beta chain) sequence. Its specificity is not known. Germline V gene data show CDR1 as KGHSH and CDR2 as LQKENI. The V and J ends lost 2 bases and 12 bases respectively, with 22 bases between them. This CDR3 has 15 residues. This entry is derived from a study of T cell responses to AZD1222 COVID-19 vaccine. Study results and caveats: Baseline antibody screening turned up just six seropositive AZD1222 recipients.

Clones were read by immunoSEQ multiplex PCR, and TCRdb kept only the in-frame ones, dropping some. The sample shows some 96,000 clones, about 87% of them seen only once. The input for sequencing was peripheral blood, taken on day 0 of AZD1222 vaccination. The chain recombines TRBV18 with TRBJ1-1; D is unresolved. This receptor was identified in an adult in good health. Here the CDR3 reads CASSPADSGGGMSFF. CDR3 nucleotides: TGTGCCAGCTCACCAGCGGATTCCGGTGGAGGAATGTCTTTCTTT.